The rows below give T cell receptor beta chains drawn from one sample of a study of blood T cell repertoires in COVID-19. Sequencing used immunoSEQ multiplex PCR; TCRdb keeps in-frame clones, though not all of them. The repertoire holds 150,000 or so clones, roughly 88% seen once, with 0.95% to 1.5% in the top ten. The sample taken for sequencing was peripheral blood. The receptor set was obtained from a man in his sixties who had recovered from COVID-19. Both conserved end residues are part of each CDR3. Fields, in order: V gene, J gene, D gene, clone size, CDR3 protein, CDR3 DNA. D genes are given only for firm matches. Size is stated for part of the rows, as once, few or many counts, or as a class when the clone is expanded.

TRBV2,TRBJ1-1,.,.,CASSWTTGGLGAFF,TGTGCCAGCAGTTGGACAACCGGGGGACTGGGGGCTTTCTTT
TRBV10-3,TRBJ1-1,TRBD1,.,CAIRDTGGRLNTEAFF,TGTGCCATCAGGGATACAGGGGGCCGCTTGAACACTGAAGCTTTCTTT
TRBV4-3,TRBJ2-3,.,.,CASSQEDQAADTQYF,TGCGCCAGCAGCCAAGAAGACCAGGCCGCAGATACGCAGTATTTT
TRBV27,TRBJ2-5,.,.,CASRGVPQETQYF,TGTGCCAGCAGAGGGGTTCCACAAGAGACCCAGTACTTC
TRBV24-1,TRBJ2-1,.,.,CATSDSSLNEQFF,TGTGCCACCAGTGATTCTAGCCTCAATGAGCAGTTCTTC
TRBV5-5,TRBJ1-5,TRBD1,.,CASSRGQGIPSNQPQHF,TGTGCCAGCAGCCGGGGACAGGGAATACCTAGCAATCAGCCCCAGCATTTT
TRBV14,TRBJ2-2,TRBD2,many,CASSGGGALTGELFF,TGTGCCAGCAGCGGCGGGGGGGCCTTGACCGGGGAGCTGTTTTTT
TRBV25-1,TRBJ1-6,.,once,CASSEGSSYNSPLHF,TGTGCCAGCAGTGAAGGTAGCTCCTATAATTCACCCCTCCACTTT
TRBV9,TRBJ1-6,TRBD1,.,CASSVDRGDSPLHF,TGTGCCAGCAGCGTAGACAGGGGCGATTCACCCCTCCACTTT
TRBV5-1,TRBJ2-5,TRBD1,.,CASSSGQGAETQYF,TGCGCCAGCAGTTCCGGACAGGGGGCTGAGACCCAGTACTTC
TRBV5-1,TRBJ2-7,TRBD2,once,CASSPGGGPPNF,TGCGCCAGCAGCCCTGGGGGGGGTCCGCCGAACTTC
TRBV5-3,TRBJ1-2,.,.,CARSPQEGTVTF,TGTGCCAGAAGCCCTCAAGAAGGGACTGTCACCTTC
TRBV7-3,TRBJ2-3,.,.,CASSPIPSTDTQYF,TGTGCCAGCAGCCCTATTCCTAGCACAGATACGCAGTATTTT
TRBV7-8,TRBJ2-2,.,.,CASSFRLTNTGELFF,TGTGCCAGCAGCTTTCGACTAACGAACACCGGGGAGCTGTTTTTT
TRBV7-9,TRBJ2-5,.,.,CASRGGATLGETQYF,TGTGCCAGCCGAGGGGGGGCGACCCTCGGGGAGACCCAGTACTTC
TRBV5-1,TRBJ1-3,TRBD1,.,CASSPRLGQGPSGNTIYF,TGCGCCAGCAGCCCCAGACTCGGACAGGGACCCTCTGGAAACACCATATATTTT
TRBV5-4,TRBJ2-3,TRBD2,once,CASGQGLAGGDTQYF,TGTGCCAGTGGTCAGGGGCTAGCGGGGGGGGATACGCAGTATTTT
TRBV19,TRBJ2-7,TRBD1,.,CASSRGQEPSYEQYF,TGTGCCAGTAGTAGAGGACAGGAACCCTCCTACGAGCAGTACTTC
TRBV19,TRBJ2-3,.,once,CASSIQWGPGDTQYF,TGTGCCAGTAGTATACAGTGGGGGCCCGGAGATACGCAGTATTTT
TRBV19,TRBJ2-2,.,.,CASSRGVGDTGELFF,TGTGCCAGTAGTCGGGGTGTTGGGGACACCGGGGAGCTGTTTTTT
TRBV3-1/TRBV3-2,TRBJ1-5,.,few,CASSQEQGSNQPQHF,TGTGCCAGCAGCCAAGAACAGGGTAGCAATCAGCCCCAGCATTTT
TRBV6-2/TRBV6-3,TRBJ2-7,.,.,CASSSYGGYEQYF,TGTGCCAGCAGTAGTTACGGGGGCTACGAGCAGTACTTC
TRBV27,TRBJ1-1,.,once,CASSFGQGLGTEAFF,TGTGCCAGCAGTTTTGGGCAGGGGTTGGGCACTGAAGCTTTCTTT
TRBV27,TRBJ1-3,.,.,CASSASRPGSGNTIYF,TGTGCCAGCAGTGCGTCTAGACCGGGCTCTGGAAACACCATATATTTT
TRBV19,TRBJ1-1,TRBD1,.,CASRMDRRNTEAFF,TGTGCCAGTAGGATGGACAGGAGGAACACTGAAGCTTTCTTT
TRBV5-8,TRBJ2-7,TRBD1,.,CASSRPGTAYEQYF,TGTGCCAGCAGCAGGCCGGGGACAGCCTACGAGCAGTACTTC
TRBV12-5,TRBJ1-1,.,.,CASGPRVQMGNTEAFF,TGTGCTAGTGGTCCCCGGGTCCAAATGGGGAACACTGAAGCTTTCTTT
TRBV7-3,TRBJ2-1,.,.,CASSLSSSSYNEQFF,TGTGCCAGCAGCTTAAGTAGCAGCTCCTACAATGAGCAGTTCTTC
TRBV27,TRBJ2-5,TRBD1,.,CASSSNRGRFGETQYF,TGTGCCAGCAGTTCTAACAGGGGGCGTTTTGGAGAGACCCAGTACTTC
TRBV5-4,TRBJ2-7,TRBD2,.,CASTPRGGNFNEQYF,TGTGCCAGCACCCCCCGCGGGGGAAACTTCAACGAGCAGTACTTC
TRBV18,TRBJ2-7,TRBD2,.,CASSRTSGGYEQYF,TGTGCCAGCTCACGGACTAGCGGGGGGTACGAGCAGTACTTC
TRBV24-1,TRBJ1-4,TRBD1,.,CATSDRNGTVNEKLFF,TGTGCCACCAGTGATAGAAACGGGACAGTTAATGAAAAACTGTTTTTT
TRBV5-4,TRBJ1-2,TRBD1,.,CASSTGQGMRDGYTF,TGTGCCAGCAGCACGGGACAGGGGATGCGAGACGGCTACACCTTC
TRBV5-1,TRBJ2-3,.,.,CASSPTSLSTDTQYF,TGCGCCAGCAGCCCGACTAGTCTGAGCACAGATACGCAGTATTTT
TRBV6-5,TRBJ2-7,TRBD2,.,CASRKRTSVIYEQYF,TGTGCCAGCAGGAAACGGACTAGCGTGATATACGAGCAGTACTTC
TRBV11-2,TRBJ2-1,TRBD2,.,CASSLRAILAGEPHEQFF,TGTGCCAGCAGCTTAAGGGCGATACTAGCGGGGGAGCCCCATGAGCAGTTCTTC
TRBV19,TRBJ1-3,TRBD1,.,CASSNTGDGNTIYF,TGTGCCAGTAGTAACACAGGGGACGGAAACACCATATATTTT
TRBV5-1,TRBJ1-1,TRBD1,.,CASSLDRAETEAFF,TGCGCCAGCAGCTTAGACAGGGCTGAAACTGAAGCTTTCTTT
TRBV9,TRBJ1-5,.,.,CASSVGGQDYQPQHF,TGTGCCAGCAGCGTAGGCGGGCAGGATTATCAGCCCCAGCATTTT
TRBV19,TRBJ1-5,.,.,CASSTGIYQPQHF,TGTGCCAGTAGCACAGGAATATATCAGCCCCAGCATTTT
TRBV6-1,TRBJ2-3,TRBD2,.,CASSVNAGGSTDTQYF,TGTGCCAGCAGTGTAAATGCGGGGGGGAGCACAGATACGCAGTATTTT
TRBV27,TRBJ2-7,TRBD1,.,CASRDRGPYEQYF,TGTGCCAGCCGGGACAGGGGCCCCTACGAGCAGTACTTC
TRBV15,TRBJ2-7,.,.,CATSRDTQGAEQYF,TGTGCCACCAGCAGAGATACCCAAGGGGCTGAGCAGTACTTC
TRBV7-3,TRBJ1-1,.,.,CASSLRPSGGSEAFF,TGTGCCAGCAGCTTACGGCCCTCGGGGGGCAGTGAAGCTTTCTTT
TRBV7-6,TRBJ2-2,.,.,CASSLGGGPGELFF,TGTGCCAGCAGCTTAGGAGGCGGTCCCGGGGAGCTGTTTTTT
TRBV11-3,TRBJ1-2,TRBD1,.,CASSLGQDYGYTF,TGTGCCAGCAGCCTCGGACAGGACTATGGCTACACCTTC
TRBV29-1,TRBJ1-1,.,.,CSVETGQNTEAFF,TGCAGCGTTGAAACGGGACAGAACACTGAAGCTTTCTTT
TRBV29-1,TRBJ2-7,TRBD1,.,CSAGDSGTGVYEQYF,TGCAGCGCCGGAGATTCCGGGACAGGGGTCTACGAGCAGTACTTC
TRBV5-1,TRBJ2-1,.,once,CASCLSGGSYNEQFF,TGCGCCAGCTGCTTGTCGGGGGGCTCTTACAATGAGCAGTTCTTC
TRBV7-9,TRBJ2-5,TRBD2,.,CASSLGWLAGAQETQYF,TGTGCCAGCAGCTTAGGGTGGCTAGCGGGGGCTCAAGAGACCCAGTACTTC
TRBV6-2/TRBV6-3,TRBJ1-1,TRBD1,.,CASSPRTGADPMNTEAFF,TGTGCCAGCAGTCCCCGGACAGGGGCCGACCCCATGAACACTGAAGCTTTCTTT
TRBV19,TRBJ1-5,TRBD1,.,CASSRDSDQPQHF,TGTGCCAGTAGTAGGGACAGCGATCAGCCCCAGCATTTT
TRBV5-5,TRBJ1-1,.,.,CASSKEWSTEAFF,TGTGCCAGCAGCAAAGAGTGGAGCACTGAAGCTTTCTTT